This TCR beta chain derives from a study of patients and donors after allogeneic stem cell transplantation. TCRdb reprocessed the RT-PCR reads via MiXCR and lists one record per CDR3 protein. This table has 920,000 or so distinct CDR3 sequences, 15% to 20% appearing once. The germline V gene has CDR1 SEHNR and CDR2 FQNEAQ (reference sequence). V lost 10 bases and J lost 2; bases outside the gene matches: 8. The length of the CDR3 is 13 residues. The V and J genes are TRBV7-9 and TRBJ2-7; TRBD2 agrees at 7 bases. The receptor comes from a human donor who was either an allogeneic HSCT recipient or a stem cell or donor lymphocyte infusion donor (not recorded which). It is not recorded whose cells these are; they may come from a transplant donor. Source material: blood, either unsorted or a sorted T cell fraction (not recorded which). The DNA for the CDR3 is TGTGCCACGAGCGGGGCCCCGACCTACGAGCAGTACTTC. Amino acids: CATSGAPTYEQYF.